The next 11 T cell receptor beta chains were all read from a single sample in a study of blood T cell repertoires in COVID-19. Here immunoSEQ multiplex PCR was the method, and the copy in TCRdb shows in-frame clones only, minus some. Of 300,000 to 350,000 clones listed, over 75% are singletons. The sample consisted of peripheral blood. The receptors here all came from a woman aged 25 to 39 with COVID-19, enrolled during active disease.

The rearrangement uses TRBV28 and TRBJ1-6; D might be TRBD1 (6 bases). The germline V gene has CDR1 MDHEN and CDR2 SYDVKM. V lost 2 bases and J 7 bases, leaving 9 bases between the germline ends. The CDR3 spans 14 residues. CDR3 region: CASSLGGANSPLHF. CDR3 DNA sequence: TGTGCCAGCAGTTTAGGGGGGGCAAATTCACCCCTCCACTTT.

There are a few counts of this clone. V and J are TRBV27 and TRBJ1-3; D unresolved. V lost 0 bases and J 0 bases, leaving 9 bases between the germline ends. Germline V lookup: CDR1 MNHEY, CDR2 SMNVEV (reference sequence). The CDR3 runs to 16 residues. The CDR3 loop is CASSLSGKSSGNTIYF. The CDR3, as DNA: TGTGCCAGCAGTTTATCGGGCAAAAGCTCTGGAAACACCATATATTTT.

This sequence joins TRBV5-4 and TRBJ2-1; D uncertain. CDR3 length equals 12 residues. Trimming took off 4 bases at V and 6 bases at J, with 8 bases between the two ends. The V gene's germline CDR1 is SGHNT and CDR2 YYREEE (reference sequence). The chain's CDR3 is CASSTTANEQFF. CDR3 DNA: TGTGCCAGCAGCACGACTGCCAATGAGCAGTTCTTC.

The chain carries TRBV10-3 and TRBJ1-1; unclear D gene. This CDR3 has 11 residues. Trimming left V 0 bases short and J 11 bases short, with 7 bases between. CDR1 and CDR2 from the germline V gene are ENHRY and SYGVKD. CDR3 protein: CAISESMEAFF. For the CDR3, the DNA is TGTGCCATCAGTGAGTCGATGGAGGCTTTCTTT.

The V call is TRBV16, the J call TRBJ1-2; D call uncertain. Trimming pared 1 base from V and 3 bases from J, leaving 12 bases between. This CDR3 has 15 amino acids. The V gene's germline CDR1 is KGHSY and CDR2 FQNENV. CDR3 sequence: CASSQYGPDYYGYTF. As DNA, the CDR3 is TGTGCCAGCAGCCAATACGGGCCGGACTACTATGGCTACACCTTC. Using reference TRBV16 and TRBJ1-2 for the parts outside the CDR3, the full variable domain is GEEVAQTPKHLVRGEGQKAKLYCAPIKGHSYVFWYQQVLKNEFKFLISFQNENVFDETGMPKERFSAKCLPNSPCSLEIQATKLEDSAVYFCASSQYGPDYYGYTFGSGTRLTVV.

This chain links TRBV2 with TRBJ2-1, with 8 nucleotides matching TRBD2. Germline CDR1 is SNHLY and CDR2 is FYNNEI. V lost 0 bases to trimming and J lost 9 bases; unmatched junction nucleotides: 16. This CDR3 has 18 residues. CDR3 DNA: TGTGCCAGCAGTGAAGCGGGATTCCGACCGGGAGGGCGGAGTGAGCAGTTCTTC. Translation gives CASSEAGFRPGGRSEQFF.

The chain couples TRBV15 to TRBJ1-2; weak D call: TRBD1 (5 bases). The CDR3 loop spans 13 amino acids. V was trimmed by 8 bases and J by 4 bases, leaving 14 bases between them. CDR1 is LNHNV and CDR2 is YYDKDF in the germline V gene (reference sequence). Written as DNA, the CDR3 is TGTGCCACCGCACCCGGGACTGCCTATGGCTACACCTTC. It yields the protein CATAPGTAYGYTF.

This chain links TRBV5-4 with TRBJ2-5, with 8 nucleotides matching TRBD2. V gave up 5 bases and J gave up 9 bases; unmatched junction bases: 12. Germline CDR1 and CDR2: SGHNT and YYREEE (reference sequence). The CDR3 runs 14 residues. The CDR3 loop reads CASRSQGLEEAQYF. The CDR3 DNA reads TGTGCCAGCAGAAGTCAGGGACTAGAGGAGGCCCAGTACTTC. Complete variable domain (other parts from reference TRBV5-4 and TRBJ2-5): ETGVTQSPTHLIKTRGQQVTLRCSSQSGHNTVSWYQQALGQGPQFIFQYYREEENGRGNFPPRFSGLQFPNYSSELNVNALELDDSALYLCASRSQGLEEAQYFGPGTRLLVL.

This clone has a single count. The chain recombines TRBV27 with TRBJ2-1, with D perhaps TRBD2 (6 bases). V was trimmed by 5 bases and J by 5 bases, leaving 16 bases between them. CDR1 is MNHEY, CDR2 SMNVEV, per germline (reference sequence). The CDR3 consists of 15 residues. This CDR3 is CASSLRPSENNEQFF. CDR3 DNA: TGTGCCAGCAGTCTCCGGCCTAGCGAAAACAATGAGCAGTTCTTC.

The chain is built from TRBV29-1 and TRBJ2-5; a weak D match, TRBD1 (6 bases). From germline, CDR1 is SQVTM and CDR2 ANQGSEA. Trimming removed 2 bases at V and 7 bases at J, with 11 bases between. The CDR3 extends over 12 amino acids. The CDR3: CSVENLGGTQYF. DNA for the CDR3: TGCAGCGTTGAAAACCTAGGGGGGACCCAGTACTTC.

This rearrangement joins TRBV29-1 to TRBJ1-4, with D maybe TRBD1 (6 bases). The CDR3 sequence is 12 residues long. Trimming pared 5 bases from V and 10 bases from J, leaving 14 bases between. CDR1 SQVTM and CDR2 ANQGSEA come from the germline V gene. The CDR3 DNA reads TGCAGCGTTCTAGCAGGGGAGCGAAAACTGTTTTTT. Amino acid sequence: CSVLAGERKLFF.